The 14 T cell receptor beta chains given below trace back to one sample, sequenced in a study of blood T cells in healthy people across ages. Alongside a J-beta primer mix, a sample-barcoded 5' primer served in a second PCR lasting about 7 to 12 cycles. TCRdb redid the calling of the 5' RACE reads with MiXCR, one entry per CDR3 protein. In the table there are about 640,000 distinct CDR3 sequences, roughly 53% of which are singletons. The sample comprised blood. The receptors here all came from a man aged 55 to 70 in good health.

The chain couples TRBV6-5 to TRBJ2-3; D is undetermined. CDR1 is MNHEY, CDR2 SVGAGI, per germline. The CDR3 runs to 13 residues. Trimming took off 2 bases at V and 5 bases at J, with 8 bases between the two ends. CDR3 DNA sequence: TGTGCCAGCAGTTACAGGGCTGGAGATACGCAGTATTTT. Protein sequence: CASSYRAGDTQYF.

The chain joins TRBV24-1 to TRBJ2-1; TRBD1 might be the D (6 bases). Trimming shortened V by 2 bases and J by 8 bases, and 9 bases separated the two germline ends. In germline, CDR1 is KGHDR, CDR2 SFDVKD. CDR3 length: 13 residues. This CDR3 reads CATSDSYRDEQFF. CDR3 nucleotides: TGTGCCACCAGTGATTCCTACAGGGATGAGCAGTTCTTC.

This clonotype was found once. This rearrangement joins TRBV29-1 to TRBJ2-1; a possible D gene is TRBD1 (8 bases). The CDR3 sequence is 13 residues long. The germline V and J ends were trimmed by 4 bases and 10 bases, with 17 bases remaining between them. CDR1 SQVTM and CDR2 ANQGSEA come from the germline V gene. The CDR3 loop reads CSVAPQGGGEQFF. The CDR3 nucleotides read TGCAGCGTTGCCCCACAGGGGGGGGGAGAGCAGTTCTTC.

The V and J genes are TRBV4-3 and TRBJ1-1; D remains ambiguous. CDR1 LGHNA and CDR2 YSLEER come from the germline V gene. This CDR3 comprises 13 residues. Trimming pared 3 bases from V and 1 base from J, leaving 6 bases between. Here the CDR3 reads CASSHQWNTEAFF. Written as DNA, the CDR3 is TGCGCCAGCAGCCATCAGTGGAACACTGAAGCTTTCTTT.

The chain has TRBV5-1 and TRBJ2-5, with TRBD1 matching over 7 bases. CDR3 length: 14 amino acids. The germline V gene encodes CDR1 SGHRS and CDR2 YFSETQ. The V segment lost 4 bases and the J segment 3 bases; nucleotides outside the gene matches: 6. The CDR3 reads CASSIQGQEETQYF. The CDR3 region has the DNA TGCGCCAGCAGCATACAGGGGCAGGAAGAGACCCAGTACTTC.

CDR3 DNA sequence: TGCAGTGCTAGAGGGGACAATGAGCAGTTCTTC. As protein: CSARGDNEQFF. This chain links TRBV20-1 with TRBJ2-1; D ambiguous. This CDR3 is 11 amino acids long. V was trimmed by 1 base and J by 5 bases, leaving 3 bases between them. Germline values: CDR1 DFQATT, CDR2 SNEGSKA (reference sequence).

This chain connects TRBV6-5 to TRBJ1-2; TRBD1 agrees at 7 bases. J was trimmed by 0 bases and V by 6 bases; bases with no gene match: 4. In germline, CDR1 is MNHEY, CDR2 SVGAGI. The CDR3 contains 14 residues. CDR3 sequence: CASRRTGANYGYTF. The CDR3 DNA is TGTGCCAGCAGGAGAACAGGGGCTAACTATGGCTACACCTTC.

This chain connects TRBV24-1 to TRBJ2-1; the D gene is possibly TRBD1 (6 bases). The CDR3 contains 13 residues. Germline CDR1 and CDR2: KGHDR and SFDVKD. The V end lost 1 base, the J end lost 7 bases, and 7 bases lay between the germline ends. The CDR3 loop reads CATSDLGGNEQFF. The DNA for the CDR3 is TGTGCCACCAGTGATTTAGGGGGAAATGAGCAGTTCTTC.

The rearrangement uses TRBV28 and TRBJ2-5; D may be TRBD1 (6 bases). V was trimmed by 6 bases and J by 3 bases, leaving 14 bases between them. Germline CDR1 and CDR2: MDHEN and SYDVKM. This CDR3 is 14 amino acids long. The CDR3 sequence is CASSTAGAEETQYF. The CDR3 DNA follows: TGTGCCAGCAGCACCGCAGGGGCAGAAGAGACCCAGTACTTC.

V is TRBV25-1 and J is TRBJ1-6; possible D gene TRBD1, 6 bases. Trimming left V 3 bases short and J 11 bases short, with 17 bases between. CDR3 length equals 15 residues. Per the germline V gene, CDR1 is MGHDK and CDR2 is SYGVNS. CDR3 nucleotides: TGTGCCAGCAGTGATAATCGGCAGGGGAGCACACCCCTCCACTTT. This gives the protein CASSDNRQGSTPLHF. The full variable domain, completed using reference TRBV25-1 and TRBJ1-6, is EADIYQTPRYLVIGTGKKITLECSQTMGHDKMYWYQQDPGMELHLIHYSYGVNSTEKGDLSSESTVSRIRTEHFPLTLESARPSHTSQYLCASSDNRQGSTPLHFGNGTRLTVT.

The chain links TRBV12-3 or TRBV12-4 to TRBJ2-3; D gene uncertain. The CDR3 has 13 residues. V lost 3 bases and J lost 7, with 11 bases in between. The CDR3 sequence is CASSLVVRYTQYF. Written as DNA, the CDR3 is TGTGCCAGCAGTTTGGTGGTCCGCTATACGCAGTATTTT.

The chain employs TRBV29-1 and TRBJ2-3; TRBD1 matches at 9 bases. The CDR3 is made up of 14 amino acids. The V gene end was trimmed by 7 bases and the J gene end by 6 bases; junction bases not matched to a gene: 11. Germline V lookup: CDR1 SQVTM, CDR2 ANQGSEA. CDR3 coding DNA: TGCAGCGCCGGGACAGGGAAGATTGCGGATACGCAGTATTTT. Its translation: CSAGTGKIADTQYF.

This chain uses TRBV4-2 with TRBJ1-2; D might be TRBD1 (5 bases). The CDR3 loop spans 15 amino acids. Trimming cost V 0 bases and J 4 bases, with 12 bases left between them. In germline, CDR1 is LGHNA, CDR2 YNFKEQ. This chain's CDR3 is CASSQDGRQLYGYTF. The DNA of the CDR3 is TGTGCCAGCAGCCAAGATGGGAGACAGCTCTATGGCTACACCTTC.

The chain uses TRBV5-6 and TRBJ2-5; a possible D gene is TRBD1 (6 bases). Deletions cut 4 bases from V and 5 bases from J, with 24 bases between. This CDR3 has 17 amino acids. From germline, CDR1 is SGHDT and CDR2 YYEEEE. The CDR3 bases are TGTGCCAGCAGCCCGCCACCGTACAGGGTTACGTACGAGACCCAGTACTTC. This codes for CASSPPPYRVTYETQYF. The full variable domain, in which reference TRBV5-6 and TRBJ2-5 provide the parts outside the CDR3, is DAGVTQSPTHLIKTRGQQVTLRCSPKSGHDTVSWYQQALGQGPQFIFQYYEEEERQRGNFPDRFSGHQFPNYSSELNVNALLLGDSALYLCASSPPPYRVTYETQYFGPGTRLLVL.